These 32 T cell receptor beta chains came from one sample sequenced in a study of shared clonotypes between healthy human individuals. Some clones are missing from TCRdb's copy, which holds only in-frame ones; the method was immunoSEQ multiplex PCR. Of 550,000 to 700,000 clones listed, 73% are singletons. Sample: memory CD4+ T cells sorted from blood. The subset was: CD45RA-negative fraction. These receptor sequences come from a woman in her twenties or thirties in good health.

The chain couples TRBV10-3 to TRBJ2-7, with 12 bases lining up with TRBD2. J gave up 2 bases and V 6 bases, and 8 bases lay outside the gene matches. The germline gives CDR1 ENHRY, CDR2 SYGVKD. The CDR3 is made up of 16 amino acids. Here the CDR3 DNA reads TGTGCCATCAGCGATCTAGCGGGAGGGCTCCCCTACGAGCAGTACTTC. Encoded protein: CAISDLAGGLPYEQYF.

This chain links TRBV18 with TRBJ1-1; D not certain. CDR1 is KGHSH and CDR2 is LQKENI in the germline V gene. Trimming took off 3 bases at V and 1 base at J, with 12 bases between the two ends. The CDR3 sequence is 15 residues long. The DNA for the CDR3 is TGTGCCAGCTCACCCCGAGGGTCAGAGAACACTGAAGCTTTCTTT. It encodes CASSPRGSENTEAFF.

Regarding this clone: A read error likely explains this, since a far larger clone differs by one base. V gene TRBV19 combines with J gene TRBJ1-5; D remains unclear. The CDR3 has 13 amino acids. Germline CDR1 reads LNHDA; CDR2 reads SQIVND (reference sequence). The germline V and J ends were trimmed by 7 bases and 0 bases, with 7 bases remaining between them. CDR3 region: CASTLYSNQPQHF. The CDR3 nucleotides are TGTGCCAGTACCCTGTATAGCAATCAGCCCCAGCATTTT. The full variable domain, its missing parts supplied by reference TRBV19 and TRBJ1-5, is DGGITQSPKYLFRKEGQNVTLSCEQNLNHDAMYWYRQDPGQGLRLIYYSQIVNDFQKGDIAEGYSVSREKKESFPLTVTSAQKNPTAFYLCASTLYSNQPQHFGDGTRLSIL.

This clone has just one count. The chain recombines TRBV28 with TRBJ1-2, with D uncertain. From germline, CDR1 is MDHEN and CDR2 SYDVKM. This CDR3 comprises 14 residues. V lost 5 bases and J lost 0, with 10 bases in between. The CDR3 DNA is TGTGCCAGCAGTGCCAGTCCCTCTAACTATGGCTACACCTTC. It yields the protein CASSASPSNYGYTF.

This chain connects TRBV19 to TRBJ1-5; TRBD1 is a possible D gene (5 bases). Germline V gene lookup returns CDR1 LNHDA and CDR2 SQIVND (reference sequence). Deletions cut 5 bases from V and 6 bases from J, with 17 bases between. This CDR3 region has 15 residues. For the CDR3, the DNA is TGTGCCAGTAGTCAGGATTCGCAGGGTCGTCAGCCCCAGCATTTT. Its protein is CASSQDSQGRQPQHF.

The chain has TRBV27 and TRBJ1-1, with TRBD1 as a possible D gene (6 bases). Per the germline V gene, CDR1 is MNHEY and CDR2 is SMNVEV (reference sequence). Trimming took off 7 bases at V and 1 base at J, with 10 bases between the two ends. The CDR3 consists of 13 residues. CDR3 nucleotide sequence: TGTGCCAGCAAATACAGGGCGAACACTGAAGCTTTCTTT. Protein sequence: CASKYRANTEAFF.

The chain couples TRBV2 to TRBJ1-2; TRBD1 matches at 8 bases. V shed 6 bases, J shed 5 bases, and the junction held 8 bases outside the gene matches. This CDR3 has 14 residues. Looked up from germline, CDR1 is SNHLY and CDR2 is FYNNEI. The CDR3 coding sequence is TGTGCCAGCAGGGGAGGGACAGGACTATATGGCTACACCTTC. This sequence encodes CASRGGTGLYGYTF.

The chain has TRBV5-1 and TRBJ2-3; 8 nucleotides align to TRBD2. J gave up 0 bases and V 5 bases, and 2 bases lay outside the gene matches. This CDR3 comprises 14 residues. CDR1 is SGHRS, CDR2 YFSETQ, per germline. DNA of the CDR3: TGCGCCAGCAGAGCGGGGGCTAGCACAGATACGCAGTATTTT. It specifies CASRAGASTDTQYF.

The V call is TRBV5-1, the J call TRBJ1-2, with TRBD1 as a possible D gene (5 bases). Per germline, CDR1 SGHRS and CDR2 YFSETQ. Trimming pared 0 bases from V and 4 bases from J, leaving 10 bases between. The CDR3 is made up of 14 amino acids. CDR3 sequence (DNA): TGCGCCAGCAGCTTGGGGACAACCTCCTATGGCTACACCTTC. Protein sequence: CASSLGTTSYGYTF.

V is TRBV5-1 and J is TRBJ1-4; D unresolved. The CDR3 length is 15 residues. The germline CDR1 and CDR2 sequences are SGHRS and YFSETQ. V lost 0 bases to trimming and J lost 0 bases, with 6 bases between them. The CDR3 reads CASSLVRATNEKLFF. For the CDR3, the DNA is TGCGCCAGCAGCTTGGTGAGAGCAACTAATGAAAAACTGTTTTTT.

The chain recombines TRBV5-1 with TRBJ2-3, with D perhaps assigned TRBD1 or TRBD2 (5 bases each). The CDR3 totals 13 residues. CDR1 is SGHRS and CDR2 is YFSETQ in the germline V gene. V was shortened by 5 bases and J by 0 bases, with 7 bases between the two germline ends. For the CDR3, the DNA is TGCGCCAGCAGTGGGGGTAGCACAGATACGCAGTATTTT. It translates to CASSGGSTDTQYF.

The chain is built from TRBV5-1 and TRBJ2-5; no firm D call. This CDR3 has 15 amino acids. The germline V gene encodes CDR1 SGHRS and CDR2 YFSETQ. V was pared by 0 bases and J by 5 bases, with 14 bases between. The CDR3 coding sequence is TGCGCCAGCAGCTTGGGGGTGGATGAGTGGGAGACCCAGTACTTC. Amino acid sequence: CASSLGVDEWETQYF.

This clone was seen at least ten times. Other DNA sequences of this sample code for an identical CDR3. The chain uses TRBV29-1 and TRBJ2-2; the D is unclear. Germline values: CDR1 SQVTM, CDR2 ANQGSEA. V lost 3 bases and J 4 bases, leaving 6 bases between the germline ends. This CDR3 is built from 12 residues. For the CDR3, the DNA is TGCAGCGTTGAGAGGACCACCGGGGAGCTGTTTTTT. Amino acids: CSVERTTGELFF.

The chain employs TRBV29-1 and TRBJ1-1; 9 positions agree with TRBD1. Looked up from germline, CDR1 is SQVTM and CDR2 is ANQGSEA. V gave up 6 bases and J gave up 1 base; unmatched junction bases: 3. There are 13 residues in the CDR3. The CDR3 sequence is CSVRTGANTEAFF. In DNA, the CDR3 is TGCAGCGTAAGGACAGGGGCGAACACTGAAGCTTTCTTT.

This chain joins TRBV6-1 and TRBJ2-2; no clear D. With 1 base removed from V and 4 bases from J, the gap between germline ends came to 7 bases. The CDR3 runs 14 residues. The germline gives CDR1 MNHNS, CDR2 SASEGT. Here the CDR3 reads CASSEGITTGELFF. In nucleotides, the CDR3 is TGTGCCAGCAGTGAAGGGATCACCACCGGGGAGCTGTTTTTT.

On this clone: The same CDR3 also results from other DNA sequences found in this sample. The chain couples TRBV5-1 to TRBJ1-2; D is uncertain. The CDR3 consists of 11 residues. V lost 0 bases to trimming and J lost 7 bases, with 4 bases between them. Germline V gene lookup returns CDR1 SGHRS and CDR2 YFSETQ. CDR3 coding DNA: TGCGCCAGCAGCTTGGATAGTGGCTACACCTTC. Amino acids: CASSLDSGYTF.

The rearrangement links TRBV5-6 to TRBJ2-7, with TRBD1 matching over 9 bases. This CDR3 has 15 amino acids. The germline gives CDR1 SGHDT, CDR2 YYEEEE. V lost 3 bases and J lost 9; bases outside the gene matches: 13. CDR3 amino acids: CASSWTGAVTGRQYF. CDR3 nucleotides: TGTGCCAGCAGCTGGACAGGGGCTGTGACGGGACGGCAGTACTTC.

The rearrangement uses TRBV4-1 and TRBJ2-2, with a possible D match to TRBD2 (6 bases). This CDR3 has 14 residues. Germline CDR1 MGHRA, CDR2 YSYEKL. With 10 bases removed from V and 7 bases from J, the gap between germline ends came to 19 bases. CDR3 bases: TGCGCCACCCGGCGGGACCTGCTGGGCGGGGAGCTGTTTTTT. As protein: CATRRDLLGGELFF.

The chain uses TRBV5-1 and TRBJ2-2, with 10 bases identical to TRBD2. Germline-derived CDR1 and CDR2 are SGHRS and YFSETQ. Germline trimming cut 4 bases from V and 6 bases from J; bases unmatched to any gene: 9. The CDR3 contains 16 residues. Here the CDR3 DNA reads TGCGCCAGCAGCCGAGGAGGGACTAGCGAGTCCGGGGAGCTGTTTTTT. Protein product: CASSRGGTSESGELFF. Complete variable domain (other parts from reference TRBV5-1 and TRBJ2-2): KAGVTQTPRYLIKTRGQQVTLSCSPISGHRSVSWYQQTPGQGLQFLFEYFSETQRNKGNFPGRFSGRQFSNSRSEMNVSTLELGDSALYLCASSRGGTSESGELFFGEGSRLTVL.

The chain carries TRBV10-3 and TRBJ1-1; maybe TRBD1 (6 bases). The CDR3 covers 15 residues. The germline CDR1 and CDR2 sequences are ENHRY and SYGVKD. The V end lost 11 bases, the J end lost 0 bases, and 19 bases lay between the germline ends. The CDR3 DNA sequence: TGTGCCGTCTCCTCCGGGGGCGCCGTGAACACTGAAGCTTTCTTT. Translating it yields CAVSSGGAVNTEAFF.

The rearrangement links TRBV28 to TRBJ1-4; the D is unclear. In germline, CDR1 is MDHEN, CDR2 SYDVKM. This CDR3 region has 14 residues. V lost 7 bases to trimming and J lost 8 bases, with 17 bases between them. The CDR3 reads CASIPRGATEKLFF. In DNA, the CDR3 is TGTGCCAGCATTCCCCGTGGTGCGACAGAAAAACTGTTTTTT.

The chain has TRBV7-2 and TRBJ1-1; D may be TRBD1 (5 bases). CDR1 and CDR2 (germline): SGHTA, FQGNSA. With 3 bases removed from V and 0 bases from J, the gap between germline ends came to 11 bases. The CDR3 loop spans 15 amino acids. Written as DNA, the CDR3 is TGTGCCAGCAGCTTTCAGGGCACAATGAACACTGAAGCTTTCTTT. It codes for CASSFQGTMNTEAFF.

The CDR3: CASSLGLAGVEQYF. CDR3 coding DNA: TGTGCCAGCAGCTTGGGGCTAGCGGGAGTGGAGCAGTACTTC. This rearrangement joins TRBV5-6 to TRBJ2-7, with 10 bases matching TRBD2. This CDR3 comprises 14 residues. The germline CDR1 and CDR2 sequences are SGHDT and YYEEEE. V lost 0 bases and J lost 7; bases outside the gene matches: 4. Based on the CDR3 plus reference TRBV5-6 and TRBJ2-7, the full variable domain is DAGVTQSPTHLIKTRGQQVTLRCSPKSGHDTVSWYQQALGQGPQFIFQYYEEEERQRGNFPDRFSGHQFPNYSSELNVNALLLGDSALYLCASSLGLAGVEQYFGPGTRLTVT.

The gene calls are TRBV11-3 and TRBJ1-3; TRBD1 agrees at 7 bases. The V segment lost 5 bases and the J segment 0 bases; nucleotides outside the gene matches: 7. The CDR3 has 16 residues. Germline CDR1 reads SGHNT; CDR2 reads YENEEA. The CDR3 DNA reads as TGTGCCAGCAGCGCTAGCTGGACAGGCTCTGGAAACACCATATATTTT. Its translation is CASSASWTGSGNTIYF.

About this clone: Other DNA sequences in the sample encode the same CDR3. The V call is TRBV7-7, the J call TRBJ2-7; perhaps TRBD1 as D (6 bases). The CDR3 is made up of 13 amino acids. Germline assignment: CDR1 SSHAT and CDR2 FNYEAQ (reference sequence). V lost 1 base and J lost 4, with 8 bases in between. The CDR3 sequence is CASSLEQGYEQYF. Written as DNA, the CDR3 is TGTGCCAGCAGCTTAGAACAGGGTTACGAGCAGTACTTC.

The chain carries TRBV6-6 and TRBJ1-1; D perhaps matches TRBD1 (6 bases). The CDR3 runs 13 residues. Germline CDR1 MNHNY, CDR2 SVGAGI (reference sequence). V was cut by 11 bases and J by 3 bases, with 16 bases left in between. The CDR3 DNA reads TGTGCCGGTCAGGGACATCAGGACACTGAAGCTTTCTTT. Amino acid sequence: CAGQGHQDTEAFF.

This chain links TRBV10-3 with TRBJ1-3; 7 positions match TRBD1. Germline trimming cut 6 bases from V and 0 bases from J; bases unmatched to any gene: 5. Germline CDR1 is ENHRY and CDR2 is SYGVKD. The CDR3 spans 15 residues. CDR3 sequence reads: CAISPDRDSGNTIYF. The CDR3 nucleotides read TGTGCCATCAGCCCCGACAGGGACTCTGGAAACACCATATATTTT.

The chain joins TRBV28 to TRBJ1-2, with D unclear. This CDR3 comprises 12 residues. Germline CDR1 and CDR2: MDHEN and SYDVKM. V lost 4 bases and J lost 4, with 7 bases in between. The CDR3 DNA follows: TGTGCCAGCAGTTCTACGCTCTATGGCTACACCTTC. As protein: CASSSTLYGYTF.

The chain is built from TRBV28 and TRBJ1-5, with D maybe TRBD1 (5 bases). The CDR3 extends over 14 amino acids. V dropped 3 bases and J dropped 4 bases, with 10 bases sitting between them. Germline values: CDR1 MDHEN, CDR2 SYDVKM. DNA of the CDR3: TGTGCCAGCAGTTTGGGGACTCGGAATCAGCCCCAGCATTTT. Encoded protein: CASSLGTRNQPQHF.

The V call is TRBV19, the J call TRBJ1-3; TRBD1 is a possible D gene (6 bases). V was clipped by 6 bases and J by 2 bases, with 11 bases between them. Germline CDR1 and CDR2: LNHDA and SQIVND (reference sequence). This CDR3 is 14 amino acids long. CDR3 protein: CASSQGSAGNTIYF. The CDR3 bases are TGTGCCAGTAGCCAGGGGTCTGCTGGAAACACCATATATTTT.

The chain couples TRBV19 to TRBJ1-1, with TRBD1 as a possible D gene (6 bases). Germline values: CDR1 LNHDA, CDR2 SQIVND (reference sequence). The CDR3 covers 13 residues. V was clipped by 0 bases and J by 10 bases, with 12 bases between them. CDR3 residues: CASSIERGDTAFF. The CDR3 coding sequence is TGTGCCAGTAGTATAGAAAGGGGGGATACAGCTTTCTTT.

V usage is TRBV30 and J usage is TRBJ2-1, with 8 bases that match TRBD2. The CDR3 extends over 15 amino acids. The germline CDR1 and CDR2 sequences are GTSNPN and SVGIG (reference sequence). V lost 4 bases, J lost 5 bases, and 10 bases stayed unmatched. The CDR3 coding sequence is TGTGCCTGGACTAGCGGGCTCTCGATTAACAATGAGCAGTTCTTC. It specifies CAWTSGLSINNEQFF.